The clone carrying this TCR beta chain was detected once. The antigen remains unidentified. This sample was taken from a study of blood T cells in healthy people across ages. Points from the study as a whole: Per million T cells, TCR beta diversity dropped about linearly as age rose.

The CDR3 extends over 16 amino acids. The V and J ends lost 0 bases and 4 bases respectively, with 12 bases between them. CDR1 and CDR2 (germline): LGHDT, YNNKEL (reference sequence). A J-beta primer mix and a sample-barcoded 5' primer were used in a second PCR of about 7 to 12 cycles. Researchers report that a template-switch adaptor with 12 random nucleotides tagged each cDNA molecule. One entry per CDR3 protein results from TCRdb running MiXCR on the 5' RACE reads. This table holds over a million distinct CDR3 sequences, more than 40% found once. The sequence was obtained from a woman aged 60-75 years in good health. Sequenced input: blood. The genes are TRBV3-1 and TRBJ2-2; D not certain. The CDR3 nucleotides are TGTGCCAGCAGCCAAGATGCGGCTAGGCGCACCGGGGAGCTGTTTTTT. It specifies CASSQDAARRTGELFF.